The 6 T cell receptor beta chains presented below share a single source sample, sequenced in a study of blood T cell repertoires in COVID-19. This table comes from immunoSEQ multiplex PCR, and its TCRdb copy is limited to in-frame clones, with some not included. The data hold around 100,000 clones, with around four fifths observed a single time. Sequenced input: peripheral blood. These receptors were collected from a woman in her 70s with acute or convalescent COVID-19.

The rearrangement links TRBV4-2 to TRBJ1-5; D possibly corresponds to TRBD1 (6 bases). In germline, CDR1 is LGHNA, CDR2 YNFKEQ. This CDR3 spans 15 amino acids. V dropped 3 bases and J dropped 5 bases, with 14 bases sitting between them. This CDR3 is CASSHNGGLDQPQHF. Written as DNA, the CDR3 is TGTGCCAGCAGCCATAATGGGGGCCTCGATCAGCCCCAGCATTTT.

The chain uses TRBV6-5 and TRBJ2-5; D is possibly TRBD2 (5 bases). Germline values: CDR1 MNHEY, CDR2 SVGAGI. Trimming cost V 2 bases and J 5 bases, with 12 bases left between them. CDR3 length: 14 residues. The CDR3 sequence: CASSYRSRGETQYF. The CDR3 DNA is TGTGCCAGCAGTTACAGGTCCCGAGGGGAGACCCAGTACTTC.

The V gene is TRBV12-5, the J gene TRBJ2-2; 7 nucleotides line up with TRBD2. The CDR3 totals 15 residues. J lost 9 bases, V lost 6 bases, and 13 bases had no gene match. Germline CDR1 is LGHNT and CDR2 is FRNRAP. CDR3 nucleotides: TGTGCTAGTGGCAAGGGAGGGACGTTCGCCCGGGAGCTGTTTTTT. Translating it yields CASGKGGTFARELFF.

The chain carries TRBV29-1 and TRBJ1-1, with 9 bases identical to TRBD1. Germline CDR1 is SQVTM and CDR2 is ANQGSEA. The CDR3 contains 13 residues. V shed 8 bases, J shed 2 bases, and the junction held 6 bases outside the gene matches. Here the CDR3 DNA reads TGCAGCCTTAGACAGGGGGGAAACACTGAAGCTTTCTTT. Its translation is CSLRQGGNTEAFF.

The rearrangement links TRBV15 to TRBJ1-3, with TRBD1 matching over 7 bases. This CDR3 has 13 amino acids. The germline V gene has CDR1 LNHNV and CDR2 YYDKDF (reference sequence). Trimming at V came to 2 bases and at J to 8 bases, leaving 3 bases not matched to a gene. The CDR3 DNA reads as TGTGCCACCAGCAGATGGGACAGATACACCATATATTTT. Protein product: CATSRWDRYTIYF.

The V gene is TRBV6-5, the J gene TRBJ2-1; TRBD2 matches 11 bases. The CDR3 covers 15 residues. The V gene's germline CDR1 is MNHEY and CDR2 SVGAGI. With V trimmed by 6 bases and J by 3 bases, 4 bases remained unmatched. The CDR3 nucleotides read TGTGCCAGCAGCCGTACTAGCGGGGGCTACAATGAGCAGTTCTTC. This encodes CASSRTSGGYNEQFF.